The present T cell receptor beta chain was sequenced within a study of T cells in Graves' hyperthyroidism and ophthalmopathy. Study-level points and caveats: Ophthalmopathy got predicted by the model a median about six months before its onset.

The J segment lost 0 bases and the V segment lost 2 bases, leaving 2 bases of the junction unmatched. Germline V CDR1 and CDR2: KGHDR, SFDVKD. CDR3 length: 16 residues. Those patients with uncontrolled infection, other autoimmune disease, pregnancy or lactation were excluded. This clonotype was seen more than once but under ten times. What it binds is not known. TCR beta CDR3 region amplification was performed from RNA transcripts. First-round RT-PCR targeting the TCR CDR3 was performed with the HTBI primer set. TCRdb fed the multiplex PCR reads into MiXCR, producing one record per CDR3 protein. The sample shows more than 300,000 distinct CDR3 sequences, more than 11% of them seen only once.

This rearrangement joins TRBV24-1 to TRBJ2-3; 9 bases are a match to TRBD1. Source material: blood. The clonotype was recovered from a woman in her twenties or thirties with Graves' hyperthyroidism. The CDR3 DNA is TGTGCCACCAGTGATTCAGGACAGGGGAGCACAGATACGCAGTATTTT. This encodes CATSDSGQGSTDTQYF.